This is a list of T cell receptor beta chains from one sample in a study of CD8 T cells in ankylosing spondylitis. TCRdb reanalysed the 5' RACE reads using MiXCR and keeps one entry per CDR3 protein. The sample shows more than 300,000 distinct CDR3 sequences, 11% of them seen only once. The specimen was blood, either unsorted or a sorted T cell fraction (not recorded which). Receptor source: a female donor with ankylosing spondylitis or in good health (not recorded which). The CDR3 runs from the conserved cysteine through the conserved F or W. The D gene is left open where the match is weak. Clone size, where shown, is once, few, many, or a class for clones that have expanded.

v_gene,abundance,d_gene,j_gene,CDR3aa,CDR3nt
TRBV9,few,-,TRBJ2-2,CASSVGGTATGELFF,TGTGCCAGCAGCGTAGGAGGGACGGCCACCGGGGAGCTGTTTTTT
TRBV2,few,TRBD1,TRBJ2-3,CASSELGGKADTQYF,TGTGCCAGCAGTGAATTAGGGGGCAAGGCAGATACGCAGTATTTT
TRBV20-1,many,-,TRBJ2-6,CSASTPYGANVLTF,TGCAGTGCTAGTACCCCTTATGGGGCCAACGTCCTGACTTTC
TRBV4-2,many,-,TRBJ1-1,CASSQAGGATNTEAFF,TGTGCCAGCAGCCAGGCGGGTGGGGCTACGAACACTGAAGCTTTCTTT
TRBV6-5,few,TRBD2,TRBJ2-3,CASSFSGGLSDTQYF,TGTGCCAGCAGTTTCAGCGGGGGGTTATCGGATACGCAGTATTTT
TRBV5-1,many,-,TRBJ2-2,CASSFWTENTGELFF,TGCGCCAGCAGCTTTTGGACTGAGAACACCGGGGAGCTGTTTTTT
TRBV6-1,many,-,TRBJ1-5,CASKTVSNQPQHF,TGTGCCAGCAAGACAGTTAGCAATCAGCCCCAGCATTTT
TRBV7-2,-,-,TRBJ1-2,CASRDQGSDGYTF,TGTGCCAGCAGAGATCAGGGGTCGGATGGCTACACCTTC
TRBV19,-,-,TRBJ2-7,CASSKLATGQSYEQYF,TGTGCCAGTAGTAAGTTGGCGACTGGGCAGTCCTACGAGCAGTACTTC
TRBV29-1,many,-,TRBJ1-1,CSVGFRQWGEAFF,TGCAGCGTTGGATTTCGACAATGGGGAGAAGCTTTCTTT
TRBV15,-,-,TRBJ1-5,CATSPDAQGKNSNQPQHF,TGTGCCACCAGTCCTGACGCACAGGGAAAGAATAGCAATCAGCCCCAGCATTTT
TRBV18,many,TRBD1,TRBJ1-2,CASSLTGQDYGYTF,TGTGCCAGCTCACTTACGGGACAGGACTATGGCTACACCTTC
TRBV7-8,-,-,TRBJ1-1,CASSPRDLDTEAFF,TGTGCCAGCAGCCCTCGGGACTTGGACACTGAAGCTTTCTTT
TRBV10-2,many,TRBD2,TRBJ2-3,CASRAGGLTDTQYF,TGCGCCAGCAGGGCGGGAGGGCTCACAGATACGCAGTATTTT
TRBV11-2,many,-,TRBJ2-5,CASSEEFLRGETQYF,TGTGCCAGCAGCGAGGAGTTCCTTCGAGGCGAGACCCAGTACTTC
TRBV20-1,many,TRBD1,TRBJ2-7,CSAIDRGLYEQYF,TGCAGTGCTATAGACAGGGGGCTCTACGAGCAGTACTTC
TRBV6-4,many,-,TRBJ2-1,CASSDSNQNEQFF,TGTGCCAGCAGTGACTCGAACCAGAATGAGCAGTTCTTC
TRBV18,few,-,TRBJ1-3,CASSPTAISGNTIYF,TGTGCCAGCTCACCTACAGCGATCTCTGGAAACACCATATATTTT
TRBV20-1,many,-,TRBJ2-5,CSARDNTRAQETQYF,TGCAGTGCTAGAGATAACACGCGGGCCCAAGAGACCCAGTACTTC
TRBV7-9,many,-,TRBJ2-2,CASRLRGVNPGELFF,TGTGCCAGCCGTTTAAGGGGGGTCAACCCCGGGGAGCTGTTTTTT
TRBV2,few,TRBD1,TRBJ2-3,CASSEGRGRTDTQYF,TGTGCCAGCAGTGAAGGCAGGGGGCGCACAGATACGCAGTATTTT
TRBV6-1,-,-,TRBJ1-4,CASSRGPGATNEKLFF,TGTGCCAGCAGTCGAGGACCCGGGGCAACTAATGAAAAACTGTTTTTT
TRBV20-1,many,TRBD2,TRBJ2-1,CSAGRGLVTYEQFF,TGCAGTGCGGGGCGGGGACTAGTTACCTATGAGCAGTTCTTC
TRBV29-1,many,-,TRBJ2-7,CSVTLSGHRNAYEQYF,TGCAGCGTTACCCTCTCGGGACATAGGAACGCCTACGAGCAGTACTTC
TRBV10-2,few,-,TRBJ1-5,CASSEVAGNQPQHF,TGCGCCAGCAGTGAGGTGGCGGGGAATCAGCCCCAGCATTTT
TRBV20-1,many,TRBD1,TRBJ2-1,CSARGGDRYNEQFF,TGCAGTGCTAGAGGTGGGGACAGATACAATGAGCAGTTCTTC
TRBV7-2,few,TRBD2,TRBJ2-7,CASRGASGAIEQYF,TGTGCCAGCAGGGGGGCTAGCGGGGCCATCGAGCAGTACTTC
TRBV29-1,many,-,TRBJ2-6,CSVEEKGLTGANVLTF,TGCAGCGTTGAAGAGAAAGGGCTAACTGGGGCCAACGTCCTGACTTTC
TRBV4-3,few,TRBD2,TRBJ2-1,CASSQGMGASGRNEQFF,TGCGCCAGCAGCCAAGGAATGGGAGCTAGCGGGAGGAATGAGCAGTTCTTC
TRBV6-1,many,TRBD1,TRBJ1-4,CASQGGVSEKLFF,TGTGCCAGTCAAGGGGGCGTCTCTGAAAAACTGTTTTTT
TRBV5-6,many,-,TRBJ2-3,CASSLAPGLGTDTQYF,TGTGCCAGCAGCTTGGCCCCGGGCCTTGGCACAGATACGCAGTATTTT
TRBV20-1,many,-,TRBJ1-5,CSALGHSNQPQHF,TGCAGTGCTCTCGGCCATAGCAATCAGCCCCAGCATTTT
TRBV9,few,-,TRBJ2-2,CASSPSMANTGELFF,TGTGCCAGCAGCCCATCAATGGCCAACACCGGGGAGCTGTTTTTT
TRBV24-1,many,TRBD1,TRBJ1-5,CATTPRGLSNQPQHF,TGTGCCACCACTCCCAGGGGGCTGAGCAATCAGCCCCAGCATTTT
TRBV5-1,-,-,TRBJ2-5,CASSLDGFRGQETQYF,TGCGCCAGCAGCTTGGATGGATTTCGGGGGCAAGAGACCCAGTACTTC
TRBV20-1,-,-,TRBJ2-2,CSARQDRTNTGELFF,TGCAGTGCTAGGCAGGACCGGACGAACACCGGGGAGCTGTTTTTT
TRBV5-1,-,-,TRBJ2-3,CASSLPLSDTQYF,TGCGCCAGCAGCTTGCCCTTATCAGATACGCAGTATTTT
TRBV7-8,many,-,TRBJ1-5,CASSPGVGGYNQPQHF,TGTGCCAGCAGCCCTGGAGTGGGGGGGTATAATCAGCCCCAGCATTTT
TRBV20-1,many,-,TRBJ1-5,CSASQAYPGDNQPQHF,TGCAGTGCTAGTCAGGCTTATCCGGGCGACAATCAGCCCCAGCATTTT
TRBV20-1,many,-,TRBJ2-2,CSAMETGELFF,TGCAGTGCTATGGAGACCGGGGAGCTGTTTTTT
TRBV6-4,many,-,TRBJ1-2,CASSDSGVHMGGYTF,TGTGCCAGCAGTGACTCAGGGGTACATATGGGAGGCTACACCTTC
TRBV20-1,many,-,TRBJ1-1,CSARDPRRSTEAFF,TGCAGTGCTAGAGATCCCCGGCGGAGCACTGAAGCTTTCTTT
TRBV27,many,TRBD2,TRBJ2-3,CASSDPSGSTDTQYF,TGTGCCAGCAGTGATCCTAGCGGTTCCACAGATACGCAGTATTTT
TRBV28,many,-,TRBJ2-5,CASSFDSPGTRFTQYF,TGTGCCAGCAGTTTTGATTCCCCGGGGACCCGTTTTACCCAGTACTTC